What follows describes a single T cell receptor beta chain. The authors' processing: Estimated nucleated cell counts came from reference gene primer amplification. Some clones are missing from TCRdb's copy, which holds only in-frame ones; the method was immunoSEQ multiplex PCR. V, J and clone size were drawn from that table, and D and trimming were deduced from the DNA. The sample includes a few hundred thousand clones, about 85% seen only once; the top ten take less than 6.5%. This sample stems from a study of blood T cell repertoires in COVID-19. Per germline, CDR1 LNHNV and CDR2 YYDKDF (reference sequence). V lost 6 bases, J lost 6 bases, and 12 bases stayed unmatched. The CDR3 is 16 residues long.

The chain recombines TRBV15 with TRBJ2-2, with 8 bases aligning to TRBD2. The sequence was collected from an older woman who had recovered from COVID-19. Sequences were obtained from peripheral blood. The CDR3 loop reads CATRANSGGPPGELFF. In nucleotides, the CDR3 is TGTGCCACCAGAGCTAACAGCGGGGGTCCCCCCGGGGAGCTGTTTTTT.